These 14 T cell receptor beta chains share one sample of origin, sequenced in a study of T cell changes during pregnancy in multiple sclerosis. Libraries were prepared by immunoSEQ multiplex PCR; TCRdb keeps only in-frame clonotypes and omits some of them. In the table there are 60,000 or so clones, 90% of which are singletons. The sequenced sample was peripheral blood, obtained in the second trimester of pregnancy. The receptors derive from a female donor in good health, enrolled as a control in a pregnancy study.

V gene TRBV5-1 combines with J gene TRBJ2-7, with D uncertain. Germline assignment: CDR1 SGHRS and CDR2 YFSETQ. The CDR3 runs to 13 residues. V lost 0 bases and J 3 bases, leaving 7 bases between the germline ends. The CDR3 DNA follows: TGCGCCAGCAGCTTGGAACACCTCTACGAGCAGTACTTC. Translation gives CASSLEHLYEQYF.

This clone was counted only a few times. V gene TRBV7-9 combines with J gene TRBJ2-1, with D maybe TRBD1 (6 bases). The CDR3 is 14 amino acids. Germline values: CDR1 SEHNR, CDR2 FQNEAQ (reference sequence). Trimming cost V 4 bases and J 8 bases, with 15 bases left between them. The CDR3 sequence: CASSSSWGRYEQFF. CDR3 DNA sequence: TGTGCCAGCAGCTCCTCCTGGGGGCGATATGAGCAGTTCTTC.

The chain links TRBV7-8 to TRBJ1-1; D unresolved. V shed 1 base and J shed 5 bases, with 11 bases lying between them. Germline V CDR1 and CDR2: SGHVS, FQNEAQ. This CDR3 is built from 14 residues. The CDR3 DNA reads as TGTGCCAGCAGCTTAGGTGGAGTGAGGACTGAAGCTTTCTTT. Encoded protein: CASSLGGVRTEAFF.

The rearrangement uses TRBV19 and TRBJ1-2, with D possibly TRBD1 on 6 matching bases. Trimming stripped 7 bases from V and 7 bases from J, with 22 bases between. The CDR3 is made up of 15 amino acids. The V gene's germline CDR1 is LNHDA and CDR2 SQIVND (reference sequence). The CDR3 spells CASTAGTRGTPGYTF. CDR3 in DNA: TGTGCCAGTACCGCTGGAACCAGGGGAACCCCTGGCTACACCTTC.

The chain joins TRBV19 to TRBJ2-1, with 8 bases lining up with TRBD2. CDR1 and CDR2 from the germline V gene are LNHDA and SQIVND (reference sequence). Trimming cost V 1 base and J 6 bases; bases outside gene matches: 2. The CDR3 is made up of 14 amino acids. In DNA, the CDR3 is TGTGCCAGTAGTATAGGGGGACTAGTCAATGAGCAGTTCTTC. Translation gives CASSIGGLVNEQFF.

The chain employs TRBV12-5 and TRBJ2-7; no reliable D call. This CDR3 is built from 11 residues. From germline, CDR1 is LGHNT and CDR2 FRNRAP. In DNA form, the CDR3 reads TGTACTATCGACCTAGAGTACGAGCAGTACTTC. It yields the protein CTIDLEYEQYF.

The CDR3 DNA reads as TGTGCCAGCAGCTCAAGACTTACGAACACTGAAGCTTTCTTT. Its protein is CASSSRLTNTEAFF. This sequence joins TRBV7-9 and TRBJ1-1; the D is unclear. This CDR3 has 14 residues. Germline V CDR1 and CDR2: SEHNR, FQNEAQ (reference sequence). V lost 4 bases to trimming and J lost 1 base, with 10 bases between them.

V and J are TRBV11-2 and TRBJ1-4; D may be TRBD1 (6 bases). Trimming shortened V by 3 bases and J by 7 bases, and 18 bases separated the two germline ends. Per germline, CDR1 SGHAT and CDR2 FQNNGV. The CDR3 has 16 amino acids. CDR3 coding DNA: TGTGCCAGCAGCTTCGGGGAGACGTTAGGGGGTGAAAAACTGTTTTTT. It is translated as CASSFGETLGGEKLFF.

The gene calls are TRBV7-2 and TRBJ1-5; D is unclear. The V end was cut by 2 bases, the J end by 4 bases, with 9 bases between. CDR1 SGHTA and CDR2 FQGNSA come from the germline V gene. The CDR3 length is 14 residues. CDR3 nucleotides: TGTGCCAGCAGCTTAAACAGCCCTAATCAGCCCCAGCATTTT. Translating gives CASSLNSPNQPQHF.

The chain is built from TRBV19 and TRBJ1-2; 8 bases map to TRBD1. CDR3 length: 17 amino acids. V lost 7 bases and J lost 3; bases outside the gene matches: 16. Germline-derived CDR1 and CDR2 are LNHDA and SQIVND (reference sequence). CDR3 sequence (DNA): TGTGCCAGTACCCCGACGGGGGCGGACAGGGCCGACTATGGCTACACCTTC. This sequence encodes CASTPTGADRADYGYTF. Drawing the rest from reference TRBV19 and TRBJ1-2, the complete variable domain is DGGITQSPKYLFRKEGQNVTLSCEQNLNHDAMYWYRQDPGQGLRLIYYSQIVNDFQKGDIAEGYSVSREKKESFPLTVTSAQKNPTAFYLCASTPTGADRADYGYTFGSGTRLTVV.

The chain employs TRBV18 and TRBJ1-1; 8 bases are shared with TRBD1. The V and J ends lost 6 bases and 3 bases, in that order; junction bases with no gene match: 3. CDR1 is KGHSH, CDR2 LQKENI, per germline. The CDR3 has 13 residues. For the CDR3, the DNA is TGTGCCAGCTCCACAGGGGGAGACACTGAAGCTTTCTTT. Its translation: CASSTGGDTEAFF.

The chain links TRBV9 to TRBJ1-1; a weak D match, TRBD1 (6 bases). CDR1 and CDR2 from the germline V gene are SGDLS and YYNGEE. The CDR3 loop spans 15 amino acids. V was cut by 0 bases and J by 0 bases, with 9 bases left in between. CDR3 in DNA: TGTGCCAGCAGCGTAGACACAGGGATGAACACTGAAGCTTTCTTT. It yields the protein CASSVDTGMNTEAFF.

V usage is TRBV27 and J usage is TRBJ2-1, with a possible D match to TRBD1 (5 bases). The CDR3 extends over 14 amino acids. Germline lookup yields CDR1 MNHEY and CDR2 SMNVEV (reference sequence). With 6 bases removed from V and 5 bases from J, the gap between germline ends came to 14 bases. Written as DNA, the CDR3 is TGTGCCAGCAGACCATCGACGACAGACAATGAGCAGTTCTTC. This encodes CASRPSTTDNEQFF.

This sequence joins TRBV2 and TRBJ2-1, with TRBD2 as a possible D gene (6 bases). Between the trimmed V and J ends, which lost 4 bases and 1 base, there was a span of 11 bases. The germline V gene has CDR1 SNHLY and CDR2 FYNNEI. The CDR3 is 15 residues long. This chain's CDR3 is CASSVGGESYNEQFF. The CDR3 nucleotides read TGTGCCAGCAGTGTTGGCGGGGAATCCTACAATGAGCAGTTCTTC. Combining the CDR3 with reference TRBV2 and TRBJ2-1 gives the whole variable domain EPEVTQTPSHQVTQMGQEVILRCVPISNHLYFYWYRQILGQKVEFLVSFYNNEISEKSEIFDDQFSVERPDGSNFTLKIRSTKLEDSAMYFCASSVGGESYNEQFFGPGTRLTVL.